Listed here is a single T cell receptor beta chain. In the authors' workflow: Nucleated cell counts were estimated from reference gene primer amplification. The protocol was immunoSEQ multiplex PCR, while the TCRdb copy is restricted to in-frame clones and leaves out a portion. The V and J calls and clone size are taken from that table; D and trimming were inferred from the DNA. The sample comprises some 130,000 clones, about 70% of which are singletons, and approximately 2% rests with the top ten. This entry is derived from a study of blood T cell repertoires in COVID-19. This receptor was taken from a woman between 65 and 79 years old with acute or convalescent COVID-19. Sample: peripheral blood.

The CDR3 nucleotides read TGTGCCAGCAGTGCACAGGGGTATAAAGGCTACACCTTC. It yields the protein CASSAQGYKGYTF. The chain links TRBV2 to TRBJ1-2, with 7 bases fitting TRBD1. V shed 4 bases, J shed 8 bases, and the junction held 7 bases outside the gene matches. The length of the CDR3 is 13 residues. From germline, CDR1 is SNHLY and CDR2 FYNNEI.